This T cell receptor (beta chain) was documented in a study of blood T cells in healthy people across ages. On the study more broadly: Template switching caught about one barcoded beta molecule for each two T cells. Study-level results: Significant beta diversity loss was already apparent by age approximately 40, declining roughly linearly. Investigators viewed diversity estimates from one million T cells as underestimates, the study reported.

This CDR3 is built from 13 residues. V was shortened by 4 bases and J by 6 bases, with 12 bases between the two germline ends. Through a sample-barcoded 5' primer and a J-beta primer mix, a second PCR was run for about 6 to 11 cycles. Using its own MiXCR run on the 5' RACE reads, TCRdb lists one record per CDR3 protein. This sample has about 1.1 million distinct CDR3 sequences, with 35% to 45% found just once. Remarks on this clonotype: The target antigen is unknown.

The receptor was isolated from a man aged 18 to 35 in good health. The V gene is TRBV12-3 or TRBV12-4, the J gene TRBJ1-1; tentative D call: TRBD1 (6 bases). Sequenced: blood. The CDR3 DNA is TGTGCCAGCAGTTCAGGGGCAGGAGCTGAAGCTTTCTTT. Residues: CASSSGAGAEAFF.